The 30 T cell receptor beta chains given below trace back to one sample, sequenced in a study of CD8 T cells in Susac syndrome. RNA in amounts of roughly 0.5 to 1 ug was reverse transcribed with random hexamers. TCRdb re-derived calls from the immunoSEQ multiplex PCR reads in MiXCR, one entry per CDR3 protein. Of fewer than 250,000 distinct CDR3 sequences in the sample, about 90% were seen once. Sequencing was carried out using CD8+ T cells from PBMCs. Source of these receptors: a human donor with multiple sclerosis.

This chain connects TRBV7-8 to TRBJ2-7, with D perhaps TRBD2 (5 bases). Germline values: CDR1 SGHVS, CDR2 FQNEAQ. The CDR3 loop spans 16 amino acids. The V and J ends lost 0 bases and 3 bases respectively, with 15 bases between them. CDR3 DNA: TGTGCCAGCAGCTTAGCGGGTGGAGCTAGCCTCTACGAGCAGTACTTC. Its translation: CASSLAGGASLYEQYF.

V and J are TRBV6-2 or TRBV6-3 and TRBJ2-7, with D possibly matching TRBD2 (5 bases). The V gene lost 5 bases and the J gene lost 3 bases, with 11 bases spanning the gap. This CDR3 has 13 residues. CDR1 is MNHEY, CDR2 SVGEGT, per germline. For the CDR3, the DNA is TGTGCCAGCAGTCCAACGAGGGACTACGAGCAGTACTTC. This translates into CASSPTRDYEQYF.

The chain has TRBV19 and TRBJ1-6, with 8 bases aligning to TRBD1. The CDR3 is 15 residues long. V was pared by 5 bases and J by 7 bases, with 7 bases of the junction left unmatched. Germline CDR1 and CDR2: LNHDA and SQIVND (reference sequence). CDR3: CASSGPTGGNSPLHF. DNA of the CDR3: TGTGCCAGTAGTGGGCCTACAGGGGGGAATTCACCCCTCCACTTT.

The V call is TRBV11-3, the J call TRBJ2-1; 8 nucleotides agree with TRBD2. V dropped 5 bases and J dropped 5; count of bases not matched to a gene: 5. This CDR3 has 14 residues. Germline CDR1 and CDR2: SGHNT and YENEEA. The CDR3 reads CASSTTGGDNEQFF. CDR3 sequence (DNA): TGTGCCAGCAGCACTACGGGGGGGGACAATGAGCAGTTCTTC.

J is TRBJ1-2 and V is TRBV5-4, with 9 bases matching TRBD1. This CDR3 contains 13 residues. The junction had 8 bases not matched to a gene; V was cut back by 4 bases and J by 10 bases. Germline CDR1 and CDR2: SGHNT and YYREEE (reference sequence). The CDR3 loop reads CASSLDRGVHYTF. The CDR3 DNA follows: TGTGCCAGCAGCCTGGACAGGGGAGTACACTACACCTTC.

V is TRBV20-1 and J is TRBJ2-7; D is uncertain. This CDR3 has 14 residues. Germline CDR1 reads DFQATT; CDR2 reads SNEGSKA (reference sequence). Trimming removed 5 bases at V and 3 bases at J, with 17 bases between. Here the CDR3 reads CSAPLFTGSYEQYF. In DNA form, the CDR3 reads TGCAGTGCTCCCCTCTTCACCGGAAGCTACGAGCAGTACTTC.

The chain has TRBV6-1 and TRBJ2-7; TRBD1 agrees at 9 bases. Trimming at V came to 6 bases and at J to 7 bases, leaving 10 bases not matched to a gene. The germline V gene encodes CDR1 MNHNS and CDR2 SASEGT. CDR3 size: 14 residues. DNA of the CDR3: TGTGCCAGCAGCACCACAGGGGGCTTGGAAGAGCAGTACTTC. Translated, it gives CASSTTGGLEEQYF.

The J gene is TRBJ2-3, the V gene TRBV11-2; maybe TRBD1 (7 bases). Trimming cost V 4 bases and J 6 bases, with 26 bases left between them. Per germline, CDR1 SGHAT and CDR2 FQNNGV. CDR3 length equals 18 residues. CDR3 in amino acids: CASSSLSLEGPRGDTQYF. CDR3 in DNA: TGTGCCAGCAGCTCCTTATCGCTGGAGGGACCCAGGGGGGATACGCAGTATTTT.

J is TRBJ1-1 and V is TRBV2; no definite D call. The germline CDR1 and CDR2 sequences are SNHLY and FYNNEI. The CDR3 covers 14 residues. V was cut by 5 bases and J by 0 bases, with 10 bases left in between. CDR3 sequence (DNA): TGTGCCAGCAGTCGCGACGGACTGAACACTGAAGCTTTCTTT. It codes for CASSRDGLNTEAFF.

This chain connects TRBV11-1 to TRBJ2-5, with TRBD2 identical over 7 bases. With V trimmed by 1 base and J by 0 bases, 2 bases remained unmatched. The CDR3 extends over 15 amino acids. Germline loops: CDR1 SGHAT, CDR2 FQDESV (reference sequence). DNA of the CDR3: TGTGCCAGCAGCTTAGGGCTAGCGGACCAAGAGACCCAGTACTTC. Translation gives CASSLGLADQETQYF.

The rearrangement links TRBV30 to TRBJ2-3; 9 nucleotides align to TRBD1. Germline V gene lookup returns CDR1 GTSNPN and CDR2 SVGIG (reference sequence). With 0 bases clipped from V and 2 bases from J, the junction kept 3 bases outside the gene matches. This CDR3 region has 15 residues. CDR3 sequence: CAWSVTGGITDTQYF. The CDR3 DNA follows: TGTGCCTGGAGTGTAACAGGGGGCATCACAGATACGCAGTATTTT.

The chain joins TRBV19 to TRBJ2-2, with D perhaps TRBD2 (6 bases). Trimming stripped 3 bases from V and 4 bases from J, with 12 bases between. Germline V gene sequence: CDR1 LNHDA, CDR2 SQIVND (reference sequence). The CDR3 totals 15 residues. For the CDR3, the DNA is TGTGCCAGTAGTATGAGTAGCGGAGTCACCGGGGAGCTGTTTTTT. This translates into CASSMSSGVTGELFF. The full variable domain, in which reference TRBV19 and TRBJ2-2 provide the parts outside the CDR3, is DGGITQSPKYLFRKEGQNVTLSCEQNLNHDAMYWYRQDPGQGLRLIYYSQIVNDFQKGDIAEGYSVSREKKESFPLTVTSAQKNPTAFYLCASSMSSGVTGELFFGEGSRLTVL.

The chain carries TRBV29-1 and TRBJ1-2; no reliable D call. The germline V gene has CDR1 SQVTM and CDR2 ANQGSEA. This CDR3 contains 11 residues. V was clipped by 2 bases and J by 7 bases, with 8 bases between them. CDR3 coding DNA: TGCAGCGTTGAATTGGTGGGTGGCTACACCTTC. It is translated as CSVELVGGYTF.

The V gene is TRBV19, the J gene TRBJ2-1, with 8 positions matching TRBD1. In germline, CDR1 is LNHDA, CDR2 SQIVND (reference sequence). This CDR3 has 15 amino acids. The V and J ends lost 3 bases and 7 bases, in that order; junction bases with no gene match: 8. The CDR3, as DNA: TGTGCCAGTAGTATTGTCGCAGGGGGCATTAATGAGCAGTTCTTC. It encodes CASSIVAGGINEQFF. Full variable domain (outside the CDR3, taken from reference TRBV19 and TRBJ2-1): DGGITQSPKYLFRKEGQNVTLSCEQNLNHDAMYWYRQDPGQGLRLIYYSQIVNDFQKGDIAEGYSVSREKKESFPLTVTSAQKNPTAFYLCASSIVAGGINEQFFGPGTRLTVL.

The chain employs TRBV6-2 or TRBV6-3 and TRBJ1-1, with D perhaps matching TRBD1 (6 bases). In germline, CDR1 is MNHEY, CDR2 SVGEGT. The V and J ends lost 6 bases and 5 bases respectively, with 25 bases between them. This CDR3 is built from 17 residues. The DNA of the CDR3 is TGTGCCAGCAGCCTCTCGCATACAGGGTTGGGTTGGACTGAAGCTTTCTTT. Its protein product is CASSLSHTGLGWTEAFF.

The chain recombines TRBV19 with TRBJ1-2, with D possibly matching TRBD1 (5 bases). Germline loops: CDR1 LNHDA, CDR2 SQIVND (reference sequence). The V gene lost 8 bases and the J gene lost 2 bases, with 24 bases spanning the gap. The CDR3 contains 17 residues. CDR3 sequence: CASAGIGLAGPNYGYTF. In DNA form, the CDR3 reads TGTGCCAGTGCGGGTATTGGGCTAGCGGGGCCAAACTATGGCTACACCTTC.

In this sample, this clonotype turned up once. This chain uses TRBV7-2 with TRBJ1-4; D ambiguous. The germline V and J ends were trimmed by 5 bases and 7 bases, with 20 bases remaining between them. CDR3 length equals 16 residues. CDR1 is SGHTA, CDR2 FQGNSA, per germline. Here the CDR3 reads CASSTSHTPTAEKLFF. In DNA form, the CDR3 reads TGTGCCAGCAGCACCTCCCATACCCCGACGGCTGAAAAACTGTTTTTT.

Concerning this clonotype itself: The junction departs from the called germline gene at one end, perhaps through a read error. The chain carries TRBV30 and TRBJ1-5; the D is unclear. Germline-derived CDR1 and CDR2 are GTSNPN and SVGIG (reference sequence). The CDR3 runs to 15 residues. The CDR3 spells CAWSVGSYSSQPQHF. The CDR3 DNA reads TGTGCCTGGAGTGTAGGGTCCTATAGCAGTCAGCCCCAGCATTTT.

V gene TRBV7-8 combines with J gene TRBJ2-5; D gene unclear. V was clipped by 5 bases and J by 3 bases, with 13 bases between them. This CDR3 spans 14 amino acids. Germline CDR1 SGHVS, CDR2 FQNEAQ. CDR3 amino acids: CASSPLPFKETQYF. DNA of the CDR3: TGTGCCAGCAGCCCCCTACCGTTTAAAGAGACCCAGTACTTC.

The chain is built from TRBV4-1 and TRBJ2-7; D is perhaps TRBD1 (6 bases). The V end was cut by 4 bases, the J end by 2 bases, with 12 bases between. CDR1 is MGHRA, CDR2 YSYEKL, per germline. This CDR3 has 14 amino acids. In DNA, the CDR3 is TGCGCCAGCAGCCGAGGGGGTTCGACCTACGAGCAGTACTTC. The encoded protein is CASSRGGSTYEQYF.

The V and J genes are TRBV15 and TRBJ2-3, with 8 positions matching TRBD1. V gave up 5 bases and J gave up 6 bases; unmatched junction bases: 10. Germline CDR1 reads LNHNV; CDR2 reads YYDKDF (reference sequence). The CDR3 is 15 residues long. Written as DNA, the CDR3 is TGTGCCACCAGCCGACTCTTCCAGGGGGCTGATACGCAGTATTTT. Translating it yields CATSRLFQGADTQYF.

The CDR3 coding sequence is TGTGCCAGCAGTTTCTATTACGGGGACGAGACTAGCACAGATACGCAGTATTTT. This sequence encodes CASSFYYGDETSTDTQYF. V usage is TRBV6-2 or TRBV6-3 and J usage is TRBJ2-3; D could derive from TRBD1 or TRBD2 (5 bases each). Trimming removed 4 bases at V and 0 bases at J, with 20 bases between. Germline V gives CDR1 MNHEY, CDR2 SVGEGT. The CDR3 extends over 18 amino acids.

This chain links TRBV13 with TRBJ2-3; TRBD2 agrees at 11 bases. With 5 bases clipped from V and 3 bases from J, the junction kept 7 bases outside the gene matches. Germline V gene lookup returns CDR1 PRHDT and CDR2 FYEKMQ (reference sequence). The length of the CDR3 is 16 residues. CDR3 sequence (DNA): TGTGCCAGCAGCGCCCCGGGACTAGCGGCAACAGATACGCAGTATTTT. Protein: CASSAPGLAATDTQYF.

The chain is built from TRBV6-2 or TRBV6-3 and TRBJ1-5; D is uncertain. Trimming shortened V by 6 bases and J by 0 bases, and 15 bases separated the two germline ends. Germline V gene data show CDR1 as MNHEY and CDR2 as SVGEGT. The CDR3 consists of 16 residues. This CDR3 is CASSNSPSSSNQPQHF. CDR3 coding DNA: TGTGCCAGCAGCAACTCCCCGTCTTCTAGCAATCAGCCCCAGCATTTT.

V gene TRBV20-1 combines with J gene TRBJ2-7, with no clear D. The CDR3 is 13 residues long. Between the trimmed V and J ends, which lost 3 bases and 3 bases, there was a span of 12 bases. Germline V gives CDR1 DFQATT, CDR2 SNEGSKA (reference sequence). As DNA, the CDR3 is TGCAGTGCTAGTGCACTCGGAGACTACGAGCAGTACTTC. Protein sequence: CSASALGDYEQYF.

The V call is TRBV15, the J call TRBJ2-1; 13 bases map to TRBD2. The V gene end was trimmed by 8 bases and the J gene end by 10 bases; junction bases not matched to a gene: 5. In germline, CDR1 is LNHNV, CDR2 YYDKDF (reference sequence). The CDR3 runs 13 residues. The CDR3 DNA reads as TGTGCCACCCGACTAGCGGGAGGCCCGGAGCAGTTCTTC. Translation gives CATRLAGGPEQFF.

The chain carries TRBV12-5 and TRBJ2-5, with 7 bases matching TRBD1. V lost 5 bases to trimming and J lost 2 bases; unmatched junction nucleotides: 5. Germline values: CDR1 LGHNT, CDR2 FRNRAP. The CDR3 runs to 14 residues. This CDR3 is CASGPGQIQETQYF. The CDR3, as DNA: TGTGCTAGTGGTCCGGGACAGATACAAGAGACCCAGTACTTC.

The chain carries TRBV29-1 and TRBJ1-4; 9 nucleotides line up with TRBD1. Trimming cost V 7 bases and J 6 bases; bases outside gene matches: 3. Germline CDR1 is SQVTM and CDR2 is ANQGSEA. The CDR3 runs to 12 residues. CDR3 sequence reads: CSGTGGDEKLFF. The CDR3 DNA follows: TGCAGCGGTACAGGGGGCGATGAAAAACTGTTTTTT.

For the CDR3, the DNA is TGTGCCAGCAGCGTAGCTACAGGGAGGCAGGAGCCCCCTGGGGCCAACGTCCTGACTTTC. It is translated as CASSVATGRQEPPGANVLTF. The rearrangement links TRBV9 to TRBJ2-6; D possibly matches TRBD1 or TRBD2 (6 bases each). This CDR3 spans 20 amino acids. Trimming cost V 0 bases and J 2 bases, with 21 bases left between them. CDR1 and CDR2 (germline): SGDLS, YYNGEE.

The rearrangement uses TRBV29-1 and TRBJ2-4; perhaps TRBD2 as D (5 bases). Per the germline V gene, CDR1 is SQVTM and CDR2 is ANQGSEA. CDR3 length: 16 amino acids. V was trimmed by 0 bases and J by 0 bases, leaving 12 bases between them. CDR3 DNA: TGCAGCGTTGAAGATCACCGGGGTTTAGCCAAAAACATTCAGTACTTC. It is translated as CSVEDHRGLAKNIQYF.